Listed here is a single TCR beta chain. This sample is drawn from a study of T-cell reconstitution after alpha-beta-depleted transplantation in children. It was with unique molecular identifiers that the TCRbeta library was prepared. TCRdb called the PCR reads again in MiXCR, with one record for every CDR3 protein. This sample has about 360,000 distinct CDR3 sequences, with more than 10% found just once. The receptor was derived from a human donor who donated a stem cell graft to a child with Fanconi anemia. This specimen was PBMCs, taken from the stem cell graft.

CDR3 sequence reads: CASTRQGDQPQHF. In DNA, the CDR3 is TGTGCCAGCACCAGACAGGGGGATCAGCCCCAGCATTTT. The rearrangement uses TRBV12-3 or TRBV12-4 and TRBJ1-5, with 9 bases lining up with TRBD1. J lost 5 bases, V lost 7 bases, and 3 bases had no gene match. The CDR3 totals 13 residues.